This record concerns one T cell receptor (beta chain) sequence. Its cognate antigen is unknown. A much larger clonotype is one base distant, so this may be a read error. The V end was cut by 3 bases, the J end by 0 bases, with 4 bases between. Germline CDR1 SNHLY, CDR2 FYNNEI. CDR3 length equals 13 residues. MiXCR was run by TCRdb on the 5' RACE reads, yielding one entry per CDR3 protein. This sample has 250,000 to 350,000 distinct CDR3 sequences, with over 11% found just once. This record comes from a study of T-cell memory formation after mild COVID-19. Study observations and caveats: For contracting clones, CD4+ ones sat mainly in CM and EM, CD8+ in EMRA.

This receptor was identified in a man aged 18 to 35 who had mild COVID-19 (a few samples of this study predate the infection). Cell type and time point are not known. J is TRBJ2-3 and V is TRBV2; D unresolved. Sample: PBMCs or a T cell subset sorted from them (not recorded which). The DNA of the CDR3 is TGTGCCAGCAGTGAGACTAGCACAGATACGCAGTATTTT. Translation: CASSETSTDTQYF.